This note documents a single T cell receptor beta chain sequence. Its antigen is undetermined. Produced via immunoSEQ multiplex PCR; TCRdb's table is partial and in-frame only. The sample holds about 110,000 clones, roughly 87% seen once. This sample stems from a study of T cell responses to AZD1222 COVID-19 vaccine. Broader study findings: Unmutated variant regions are reportedly targeted by nearly half of spike-specific TCRs.

The germline V gene has CDR1 SEHNR and CDR2 FQNEAQ (reference sequence). The CDR3 is 12 amino acids. V was trimmed by 1 base and J by 8 bases, leaving 8 bases between them. The input for sequencing was peripheral blood, taken 28 days after the second AZD1222 dose. The chain combines TRBV7-9 with TRBJ1-1; unclear D gene. The TCR comes from an adult who received the AZD1222 COVID-19 vaccine. The CDR3 DNA sequence: TGTGCCAGCAGCTTAGAATCTTCCGAAGCTTTCTTT. This translates into CASSLESSEAFF. The complete variable domain, with remaining parts taken from reference TRBV7-9 and TRBJ1-1, reads DTGVSQNPRHKITKRGQNVTFRCDPISEHNRLYWYRQTLGQGPEFLTYFQNEAQLEKSRLLSDRFSAERPKGSFSTLEIQRTEQGDSAMYLCASSLESSEAFFGQGTRLTVV.